This paragraph covers one TCR beta chain sequence. Its antigen is unidentified. Germline assignment: CDR1 MNHEY and CDR2 SVGAGI. The CDR3 covers 12 residues. Trimming removed 8 bases from V and 10 bases from J, with 15 bases in between. These data belong to a study of CD8 T cells in Susac syndrome. Random hexamers served to reverse transcribe roughly 0.5 to 1 ug RNA. MiXCR was run by TCRdb on the immunoSEQ multiplex PCR reads, yielding one entry per CDR3 protein. The table has some 130,000 distinct CDR3 sequences, 85% to 95% seen once. Broader study findings: Susac-specific public clones numbered about 16 in total CD8+ repertoires (and about five in CD8+ TEMRA repertoires).

Sequencing used CD8+ T cells from PBMCs. The chain uses TRBV6-5 and TRBJ2-1; weak D call: TRBD2 (6 bases). This clonotype was obtained from a human donor with Susac syndrome. In DNA, the CDR3 is TGTGCCAGCTCGCGTCGGGAGTCCGAGCAGTTCTTC. Translating it yields CASSRRESEQFF.